This T cell receptor beta chain derives from a study of T cells in Graves' hyperthyroidism and ophthalmopathy. Study-wide background: Upon initial diagnosis and before any treatment, peripheral blood was collected.

Those patients with uncontrolled infection, other autoimmune disease, pregnancy or lactation were excluded. Clinical symptoms, serum thyroxine and TRAb, thyroid ultrasound and orbital computed tomography were used for the diagnoses. Amplified TCR beta CDR3 regions derived from RNA transcripts. RT-PCR in the first round (using the HTBI primer set) targeted the TCR CDR3. TCRdb redid the calling of the multiplex PCR reads with MiXCR, one entry per CDR3 protein. The sample includes fewer than 450,000 distinct CDR3 sequences, roughly 13% of them seen just once. Germline V CDR1 and CDR2: GTSNPN, SVGIG (reference sequence). The CDR3 covers 15 residues. V lost 3 bases, J lost 4 bases, and 18 bases lay in between. This clonotype was seen repeatedly, ten times or more.

The chain recombines TRBV30 with TRBJ1-1; tentatively, D is TRBD1 (6 bases). This TCR was recovered from a man between 50 and 59 years old with Graves' ophthalmopathy. Source material: blood. CDR3 nucleotide sequence: TGTGCCTGGAGGGTCTCGGGGGCGAGGGGCACTGAAGCTTTCTTT. Amino acids: CAWRVSGARGTEAFF. The full variable domain, with the rest looked up from reference TRBV30 and TRBJ1-1, is SQTIHQWPATLVQPVGSPLSLECTVEGTSNPNLYWYRQAAGRGLQLLFYSVGIGQISSEVPQNLSASRPQDRQFILSSKKLLLSDSGFYLCAWRVSGARGTEAFFGQGTRLTVV.